This T cell receptor (beta chain) stems from a study of T cell changes during pregnancy in multiple sclerosis. The repertoire was sequenced with immunoSEQ multiplex PCR; TCRdb's copy has only in-frame clones and lacks some. The data show fewer than 55,000 clones, around 93% seen once. The V segment lost 3 bases and the J segment 1 base; nucleotides outside the gene matches: 6. The germline V gene has CDR1 LNHDA and CDR2 SQIVND (reference sequence). There are 16 residues in the CDR3. This TCR was sampled from a female donor with multiple sclerosis, enrolled in a pregnancy study. The material was peripheral blood, obtained after pregnancy. This chain links TRBV19 with TRBJ2-5; 9 positions match TRBD2. The CDR3: CASSILTSGSQETQYF. In DNA form, the CDR3 reads TGTGCCAGTAGTATTTTAACTAGCGGGTCCCAAGAGACCCAGTACTTC.